The 11 T cell receptor beta chains listed next were all sequenced from one sample in a study of blood T cell repertoires in COVID-19. Assay used: immunoSEQ multiplex PCR; TCRdb lists only in-frame clones, some missing. The sample lists over 200,000 clones; 75% to 95% were seen once. Sequencing was carried out using peripheral blood. These TCRs come from a person under 35 with COVID-19, enrolled during active disease.

V is TRBV28 and J is TRBJ1-1; D is uncertain. The CDR3 spans 15 residues. Germline V gives CDR1 MDHEN, CDR2 SYDVKM. The V and J ends lost 5 bases and 4 bases respectively, with 17 bases between them. The CDR3 DNA reads TGTGCCAGCAGTGCAAACCCCGGGGTACGCACTGAAGCTTTCTTT. Translated: CASSANPGVRTEAFF.

This chain uses TRBV19 with TRBJ2-7; 13 positions agree with TRBD2. V shed 6 bases, J shed 2 bases, and the junction held 7 bases outside the gene matches. Germline assignment: CDR1 LNHDA and CDR2 SQIVND (reference sequence). This CDR3 spans 16 amino acids. The CDR3 region has the DNA TGTGCCAGTAGCACCCCCGGGACTAGCGGGACCTACGAGCAGTACTTC. It encodes CASSTPGTSGTYEQYF.

The chain combines TRBV7-2 with TRBJ2-7, with D possibly TRBD2 on 5 matching bases. The CDR3 sequence is 15 residues long. Per the germline V gene, CDR1 is SGHTA and CDR2 is FQGNSA. Between the trimmed V and J ends, which lost 0 bases and 4 bases, there was a span of 13 bases. CDR3 sequence reads: CASSLASGEGYEQYF. CDR3 in DNA: TGTGCCAGCAGCTTAGCCAGCGGAGAAGGTTACGAGCAGTACTTC. Combining the CDR3 with reference TRBV7-2 and TRBJ2-7 gives the whole variable domain GAGVSQSPSNKVTEKGKDVELRCDPISGHTALYWYRQSLGQGLEFLIYFQGNSAPDKSGLPSDRFSAERTGGSVSTLTIQRTQQEDSAVYLCASSLASGEGYEQYFGPGTRLTVT.

This rearrangement joins TRBV6-2 or TRBV6-3 to TRBJ2-1; D ambiguous. Germline assignment: CDR1 MNHEY and CDR2 SVGEGT. Trimming removed 5 bases from V and 2 bases from J, with 7 bases in between. This CDR3 is 13 amino acids long. CDR3 nucleotides: TGTGCCAGCAGTCTATCCACCTACAATGAGCAGTTCTTC. Amino acids: CASSLSTYNEQFF.

The rearrangement links TRBV5-1 to TRBJ2-3, with 7 nucleotides matching TRBD2. V lost 2 bases and J lost 10; bases outside the gene matches: 4. This CDR3 contains 12 residues. CDR1 SGHRS and CDR2 YFSETQ come from the germline V gene. The CDR3 DNA is TGCGCCAGCAGCTTTGGTACTAGCGCGCAGTATTTT. Encoded protein: CASSFGTSAQYF.

The V gene is TRBV7-9, the J gene TRBJ2-3, with D unresolved. Germline CDR1 SEHNR, CDR2 FQNEAQ (reference sequence). With 5 bases removed from V and 0 bases from J, the gap between germline ends came to 12 bases. The CDR3 covers 15 residues. The CDR3, as DNA: TGTGCCAGCAGCCACAAGTCCCTGAGCACAGATACGCAGTATTTT. Translated, it gives CASSHKSLSTDTQYF.

This chain links TRBV3-1 (or the pseudogene TRBV3-2) with TRBJ2-5, with D possibly being TRBD2 (7 bases). The germline V and J ends were trimmed by 5 bases and 4 bases, with 14 bases remaining between them. The CDR3 consists of 14 residues. Germline V lookup: CDR1 LGHDT, CDR2 YNNKEL (reference sequence). The CDR3 nucleotides are TGTGCCAGCAGCGATACGAGGGGGGGAGAGACCCAGTACTTC. The encoded protein is CASSDTRGGETQYF.

V is TRBV5-4 and J is TRBJ2-3, with D possibly being TRBD2 (6 bases). V gave up 3 bases and J gave up 1 base, with 15 bases separating them. The CDR3 totals 16 residues. Looked up from germline, CDR1 is SGHNT and CDR2 is YYREEE (reference sequence). CDR3 sequence reads: CASSSPERRGTDTQYF. DNA of the CDR3: TGTGCCAGCAGCTCTCCAGAGCGGAGGGGCACAGATACGCAGTATTTT.

The chain employs TRBV20-1 and TRBJ2-1; 7 bases map to TRBD2. Germline values: CDR1 DFQATT, CDR2 SNEGSKA (reference sequence). The CDR3 loop spans 11 amino acids. CDR3 loop: CSAGVYNEQFF. In DNA, the CDR3 is TGCAGCGCGGGGGTCTACAATGAGCAGTTCTTC.

The CDR3 here is CASSEQGGGNTIYF. In nucleotides, the CDR3 is TGTGCCAGCAGTGAACAGGGAGGTGGAAACACCATATATTTT. The chain carries TRBV2 and TRBJ1-3, with D possibly being TRBD1 (5 bases). CDR3 length: 14 residues. V lost 2 bases and J lost 3, with 8 bases in between. Germline V gene data show CDR1 as SNHLY and CDR2 as FYNNEI.

This chain joins TRBV19 and TRBJ2-2; tentative D call: TRBD2 (6 bases). The CDR3 is 14 residues long. Germline V gene sequence: CDR1 LNHDA, CDR2 SQIVND (reference sequence). Trimming shortened V by 7 bases and J by 2 bases, and 11 bases separated the two germline ends. The CDR3, as DNA: TGTGCCAGTACTTCCGGGACTAACACCGGGGAGCTGTTTTTT. Its translation: CASTSGTNTGELFF.